This T cell receptor beta chain was sequenced for a study of T cells in Graves' hyperthyroidism and ophthalmopathy. With a duration under 2 months, the hyperthyroidism was newly diagnosed in patients aged 18 to 65. TCR beta CDR3 sequences were amplified from RNA transcripts. The HTBI set primed first-round TCR CDR3 RT-PCR. TCRdb reanalysed the multiplex PCR reads using MiXCR and keeps one entry per CDR3 protein. Of about 340,000 distinct CDR3 sequences in the sample, roughly 21% were seen once. Study outcomes and limitations: In the analysis, a 13 V-J model separated ophthalmopathy from stable hyperthyroidism.

This clonotype was detected ten times or more. Its target is not known. The CDR3 has 17 amino acids. Germline V gene data show CDR1 as LNHNV and CDR2 as YYDKDF (reference sequence). The trim removed 0 bases at V and 0 bases at J, leaving 5 bases unmatched. Source material: blood. This clonotype was obtained from a woman between 50 and 59 years old with Graves' hyperthyroidism. This chain uses TRBV15 with TRBJ2-4; TRBD2 agrees at 7 bases. CDR3 loop: CATSRDVSGVAKNIQYF. The CDR3 bases are TGTGCCACCAGCAGAGATGTGAGCGGGGTAGCCAAAAACATTCAGTACTTC.